The T cell receptor beta chain described here comes from a study of T cells in Graves' hyperthyroidism and ophthalmopathy. As for the study in general: It was at initial diagnosis, before any treatment, that peripheral blood was collected. Findings of the study overall: Expanded thyroid clonotypes (above 0.001) were mostly also found in blood.

RNA transcripts served as the template for amplifying TCR beta CDR3 regions. First-round RT-PCR with HTBI primers amplified the TCR CDR3 region. MiXCR, run by TCRdb on the multiplex PCR reads, gives a single entry per CDR3 protein. Among hundreds of thousands of distinct CDR3 sequences listed, approximately 18% were seen once. Comments on this clonotype: The target antigen is unknown.

Trimming at V came to 5 bases and at J to 4 bases, leaving 5 bases not matched to a gene. Germline CDR1 is SGHTA and CDR2 is FQGNSA. This CDR3 region has 15 residues. Sequencing was done on a sample of blood. V usage is TRBV7-2 and J usage is TRBJ1-6; 7 bases match TRBD1. The receptor's source is a woman between 50 and 59 years old with Graves' hyperthyroidism that later progressed to Graves' ophthalmopathy. The CDR3 here is CASSDDRDYNSPLHF. CDR3 nucleotides: TGTGCCAGCAGCGACGACAGGGATTATAATTCACCCCTCCACTTT.